The 20 T cell receptor beta chains listed next were all sequenced from one sample in a study of tumor-infiltrating lymphocytes in primary liver carcinoma (dated by TCRdb to about 2017). Without any cell sorting, total RNA and DNA were extracted together from about 20-30 mg of bulk tissue using the AllPrep DNA/RNA mini kit. Sequencing was performed on an Illumina HiSeq 2500. Using a constant-region primer and ProtoScript II reverse transcriptase, TCRbeta-specific cDNA was reverse-transcribed from 500 ng total RNA. The TCRbeta libraries were prepared through three rounds of nested multiplex PCR following a slightly modified ARM-PCR procedure. Each of the first two PCR rounds ran for about 10 cycles and used multiplex TRBV1-TRBV30 forward primers together with a Cbeta reverse primer. TCRdb reworked the public reads: Q25 trimming with fastp, MiXCR clone assembly, productive beta chains retained. Rows merge per CDR3 protein into single entries with the most common DNA and genes. Recorded for this sample are 90,000 to 140,000 distinct CDR3 sequences; roughly 80% of them occurred a single time. The ten biggest clones cover around 21% of the sample.

Sequencing used liver tumor tissue from sampling region 3. What the cell subset or site label conveys for this sample: tumor region T3, left-lateral pole. These receptors were collected from a man aged 35-49 years with primary liver carcinoma and hepatitis B virus infection.

Note on this clonotype: The junction shows a germline mismatch at one end, possibly a read error. This chain uses TRBV6-2 or TRBV6-3 with TRBJ2-3, with TRBD2 identical over 7 bases. This CDR3 spans 14 amino acids. The V gene's germline CDR1 is MNHEY and CDR2 SVGEGT. DNA for the CDR3: TGTGCCAGCAGTCGGTCGGAGGCGGGAGATATGCAGTATTTT. This encodes CASSRSEAGDMQYF.

The chain is built from TRBV11-2 and TRBJ2-7; D call uncertain. V lost 9 bases and J lost 2, with 17 bases in between. The V gene's germline CDR1 is SGHAT and CDR2 FQNNGV. The CDR3 extends over 14 amino acids. As DNA, the CDR3 is TGTGCCAGTAACTACCAGACTGAGGCCTACGAGCAGTACTTC. Translated, it gives CASNYQTEAYEQYF. The complete variable domain, with remaining parts taken from reference TRBV11-2 and TRBJ2-7, reads EAGVAQSPRYKIIEKRQSVAFWCNPISGHATLYWYQQILGQGPKLLIQFQNNGVVDDSQLPKDRFSAERLKGVDSTLKIQPAKLEDSAVYLCASNYQTEAYEQYFGPGTRLTVT.

The chain links TRBV7-9 to TRBJ2-3; possible D gene TRBD1, 6 bases. The J call may be in error: the DNA end matches TRBJ1-5 better. Germline CDR1 is SEHNR and CDR2 is FQNEAQ (reference sequence). This CDR3 has 15 residues. This chain's CDR3 is CASNSGVSSTYTQHF. CDR3 DNA sequence: TGTGCCAGCAACTCAGGGGTCTCTAGCACATATACGCAGCATTTT.

A remark on this clonotype: The junction shows a germline mismatch at one end, possibly a read error. V usage is TRBV6-2 or TRBV6-3 and J usage is TRBJ1-5; no clear D gene. CDR3 size: 14 residues. CDR1 and CDR2 (germline): MNHEY, SVGEGT. CDR3 nucleotides: TGTGCCGGCAGTTACCGACCTAGCAATCAGGCCCAGCATTTT. Its translation: CAGSYRPSNQAQHF.

Points on this clonotype: A read error may account for a junction end that differs from germline. The chain combines TRBV11-2 with TRBJ2-7; TRBD1 aligns across 9 bases. The germline CDR1 and CDR2 sequences are SGHAT and FQNNGV. The CDR3 sequence is 15 residues long. The CDR3 nucleotides are TGTACCAGTAGCTTACGATGGACAGGGGAAAACGAGCGATACTTC. Protein product: CTSSLRWTGENERYF.

This clonotype was observed once. Relative to the germline gene, one junction end is altered; a read error may explain this. The V call is TRBV13, the J call TRBJ2-7; TRBD1 matches 7 bases. CDR1 is PRHDT and CDR2 is FYEKMQ in the germline V gene (reference sequence). The length of the CDR3 is 14 residues. The CDR3 loop is CTSSPWTGSYEQYF. CDR3 DNA: TGTACCAGCAGCCCGTGGACAGGATCCTACGAGCAATACTTC.

The V call is TRBV5-5, the J call TRBJ2-5, with unresolved D. The CDR3 extends over 12 amino acids. CDR1 and CDR2 from the germline V gene are SGHKS and YYEKEE (reference sequence). CDR3 sequence: CTYSLGTETQYF. The CDR3 coding sequence is TGTACCTACAGCTTAGGTACAGAGACCCAGTACTTC.

The table lists this clonotype with many counts. This rearrangement joins TRBV28 to TRBJ2-7; D unresolved. Looked up from germline, CDR1 is MDHEN and CDR2 is SYDVKM. Trimming shortened V by 4 bases and J by 3 bases, and 7 bases separated the two germline ends. This CDR3 spans 12 amino acids. CDR3 residues: CASSSPFYEQYF. The CDR3 nucleotides are TGTGCCAGCAGTTCACCCTTCTACGAGCAGTACTTC.

This clonotype appeared a few times. This CDR3 fails to terminate in the conserved phenylalanine or tryptophan, so it likely reflects a read error. The chain joins TRBV4-1 to TRBJ1-3; possible D gene TRBD1, 6 bases. The CDR3 spans 15 residues. Per the germline V gene, CDR1 is MGHRA and CDR2 is YSYEKL. V was trimmed by 6 bases and J by 2 bases, leaving 14 bases between them. This chain's CDR3 is CASSPIGGTGNTIYY. The DNA of the CDR3 is TGCGCCAGCAGTCCTATAGGGGGTACTGGAAACACCATATATTAT.

Details on this clonotype: An end of the junction does not agree with germline; a read error may underlie this. The rearrangement links TRBV11-2 to TRBJ2-1; D uncertain. This CDR3 spans 12 amino acids. CDR1 SGHAT and CDR2 FQNNGV come from the germline V gene. CDR3 amino acids: CASSVNSNEQFF. DNA of the CDR3: TGTGCTAGCAGCGTAAATTCCAATGAGCAGTTCTTC.

About this clonotype itself: At one boundary the junction diverges from the germline segment, which might be a read error. This chain connects TRBV6-6 to TRBJ2-2; 12 bases agree with TRBD1. There are 17 residues in the CDR3. Germline CDR1 reads MNHNY; CDR2 reads SVGAGI (reference sequence). The CDR3 coding sequence is TGTGCCAGGAGTTACTCGGGACAGGGGGCGGGCACCGGGGAGCCGTTTTTT. Residues: CARSYSGQGAGTGEPFF.

J is TRBJ2-5 and V is TRBV11-2; unclear D gene. V gave up 5 bases and J gave up 4 bases, with 17 bases separating them. This CDR3 has 15 residues. From germline, CDR1 is SGHAT and CDR2 FQNNGV. The CDR3 nucleotides read TGTGCCAGCAGCCCCGTATGGCTAGTACCAGAGACCCAGTACTTC. It specifies CASSPVWLVPETQYF. Looking up the rest from reference TRBV11-2 and TRBJ2-5 gives the full variable domain: EAGVAQSPRYKIIEKRQSVAFWCNPISGHATLYWYQQILGQGPKLLIQFQNNGVVDDSQLPKDRFSAERLKGVDSTLKIQPAKLEDSAVYLCASSPVWLVPETQYFGPGTRLLVL.

This clonotype has a single count. The CDR3 end shows no conserved phenylalanine or tryptophan, and so a read error is likely. This rearrangement joins TRBV11-2 to TRBJ2-7; D uncertain. Per the germline V gene, CDR1 is SGHAT and CDR2 is FQNNGV. This CDR3 has 12 amino acids. The CDR3 is CAGSPGGYEQYY. Here the CDR3 DNA reads TGTGCCGGCAGTCCCGGTGGCTACGAGCAGTACTAC.

This clonotype was found a few times. The chain has TRBV9 and TRBJ2-1; 12 bases are shared with TRBD2. The germline V gene encodes CDR1 SGDLS and CDR2 YYNGEE. Losses at the gene ends were 4 bases for V and 1 base for J; bases not matched to a gene: 3. The CDR3 covers 16 residues. CDR3 sequence: CASSPGTSGSYNEQFF. The CDR3 region has the DNA TGTGCCAGCAGCCCCGGGACTAGCGGGTCCTACAATGAGCAGTTCTTC. Complete variable domain (other parts from reference TRBV9 and TRBJ2-1): DSGVTQTPKHLITATGQRVTLRCSPRSGDLSVYWYQQSLDQGLQFLIQYYNGEERAKGNILERFSAQQFPDLHSELNLSSLELGDSALYFCASSPGTSGSYNEQFFGPGTRLTVL.

Ten or more counts support this clonotype. The chain couples TRBV6-1 to TRBJ2-2; tentatively, D is TRBD1 (5 bases). Germline loops: CDR1 MNHNS, CDR2 SASEGT. V was shortened by 5 bases and J by 1 base, with 14 bases between the two germline ends. The CDR3 is 16 residues long. The CDR3 nucleotides read TGTGCCAGCAGTAAAACACTACAGGTGAACACCGGGGAGCTGTTTTTT. Protein: CASSKTLQVNTGELFF.

For this clonotype: Germline and junction disagree at one end, which may indicate a read error. This chain's CDR3 is CAGSQEAHEQHF. DNA for the CDR3: TGTGCCGGCAGCCAAGAGGCCCACGAGCAACACTTC. The genes are TRBV4-2 and TRBJ2-7; no definite D call. This CDR3 comprises 12 residues. CDR1 LGHNA and CDR2 YNFKEQ come from the germline V gene.

Remarks on this clonotype: The germline gene is not matched at one end of the junction; a read error may be the cause. This chain links TRBV5-6 with TRBJ2-7; tentatively, D is TRBD1 (6 bases). The CDR3 has 16 residues. CDR1 and CDR2 (germline): SGHDT, YYEEEE. CDR3 loop: CASSLVDRSNSYGQYF. CDR3 in DNA: TGCGCCAGCAGCTTGGTCGACAGGTCCAACTCCTACGGGCAGTACTTC.

The chain carries TRBV30 and TRBJ2-3; maybe TRBD2 (5 bases). Germline-derived CDR1 and CDR2 are GTSNPN and SVGIG (reference sequence). The V and J ends lost 0 bases and 10 bases respectively, with 14 bases between them. The CDR3 runs to 13 residues. The CDR3 DNA reads as TGTGCCTGGAGTGTAAATCAACGGGATGCGCAGTATTTT. This encodes CAWSVNQRDAQYF.

The CDR3 region is CASSQTRTQSYGYTF. The CDR3 region has the DNA TGCGCCAGCAGCCAAACCAGGACGCAGAGCTATGGCTACACCTTC. The V and J genes are TRBV4-1 and TRBJ1-2, with D unclear. Trimming removed 2 bases from V and 4 bases from J, with 14 bases in between. This CDR3 spans 15 amino acids. Per germline, CDR1 MGHRA and CDR2 YSYEKL.

Of note for this clonotype: Germline and junction disagree at one end, which may indicate a read error. This chain uses TRBV28 with TRBJ2-3, with D possibly TRBD2 on 5 matching bases. This CDR3 spans 17 amino acids. CDR1 is MDHEN, CDR2 SYDVKM, per germline. Here the CDR3 DNA reads TGTGTCAGCACTTCCACCCTCGGGCGGTCTAGCACAGATACGCGGTATTTT. This gives the protein CVSTSTLGRSSTDTRYF.